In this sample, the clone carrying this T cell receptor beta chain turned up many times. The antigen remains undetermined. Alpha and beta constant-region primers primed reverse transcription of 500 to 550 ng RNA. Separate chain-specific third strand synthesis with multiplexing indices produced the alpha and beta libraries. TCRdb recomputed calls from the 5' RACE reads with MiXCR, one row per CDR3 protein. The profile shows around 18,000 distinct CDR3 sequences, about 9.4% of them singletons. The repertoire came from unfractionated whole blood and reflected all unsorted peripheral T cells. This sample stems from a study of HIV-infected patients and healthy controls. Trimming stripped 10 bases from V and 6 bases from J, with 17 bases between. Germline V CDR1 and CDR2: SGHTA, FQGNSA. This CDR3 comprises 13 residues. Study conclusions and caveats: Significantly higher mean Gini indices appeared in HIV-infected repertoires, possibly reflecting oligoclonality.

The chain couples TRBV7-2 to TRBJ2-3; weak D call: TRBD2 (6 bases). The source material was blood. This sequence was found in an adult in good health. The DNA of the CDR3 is TGTGCCACCGCCTCCGTCGGGGGTGATACGCAGTATTTT. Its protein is CATASVGGDTQYF.